This T cell receptor (beta chain) was sequenced in a study of shared clonotypes between healthy human individuals (dated by TCRdb to about 2020). For context, the study as a whole: A couple of women and a few men aged 18 to 49 years were included in the cohort. Per donor, three plates each were used for CD4 naive and CD4 memory, two for CD8 naive, and one for CD8 memory. The study deeply sequenced blood TCR repertoires of about 5 healthy adults to estimate repertoire size and the extent of clonotype sharing between individuals. To increase sequencing depth and limit assay-specific biases, different laboratories used diverse techniques to prepare libraries and sequence TCR repertoires. Per donor, leukapheresis produced somewhere between about 0.85 and 9.5 billion PBMCs. Study-wide findings and limitations: Rarefaction of sorted-subset datasets indicated incomplete sequencing despite the large sequencing depth. Pairwise subsampling led to the expectation that sequencing depth would affect the degree of clonotype sharing among donors. The genetic and exposure-history diversity represented was limited by the small number of donors. Sharing across a few donors was observed for 4.5% to 6.5% of naive CD4, around 3.5% of naive CD8, 2% to 2.5% of memory CD4, and around 0.4% of memory CD8 clonotypes. Naive subsets generally had larger estimated clonotype richness than memory subsets did. Higher generation probabilities were observed for clonotypes shared by all four sorted-subset donors than for non-shared clonotypes. Sampling was limited to blood, and TCR repertoires in tissue likely differ from TCR repertoires in blood.

Via the germline V gene, CDR1 is ENHRY and CDR2 SYGVKD. The trim is 6 bases for V and 7 bases for J, with a gap of 16 bases between the germline ends. Spanning cysteine to phenylalanine, the CDR3 consists of 14 amino acids. Just CDR3 DNA is preserved here, 42 bases in frame from base 1. Using the deep immunoSEQ assay, multiplex PCR amplified TCR CDR3 regions from genomic DNA. Extracted genomic DNA from each cell subset was distributed evenly across all wells of several immunoSEQ 96-well plates, and each plate was treated as a replicate. Each replicate PCR for sorted subsets received approximately 200 ng genomic DNA, equal to roughly 30,000 T cell genomes. Purified libraries were measured with a Qubit 3.0 fluorometer, size-checked on a Bioanalyzer 2100, and measured again with the KAPA Library Quantification kit. A separate single-read 150-cycle Illumina NextSeq 550 flow cell was used to sequence each immunoSEQ 96-well plate. The study's own analysis went as follows. Because the immunoSEQ output held only junctional sequences and lacked quality scores, the filtering could not match the filtering applied to full-length reads. To assign V/J genes and CDR3, sequences were annotated using PyIR, a Python wrapper for IgBLAST v1.9, with IMGT germline references. Reads were filtered out if the reads had weak V/J assignments (E-value above 1e-6), no CDR3, stop codons, out-of-frame junctions, or ambiguous translated residues. V3J clonotypes were defined as sequences sharing the same inferred V gene, J gene, and CDR3 amino acid sequence. Percentage overlap between repertoires was calculated by dividing the number of shared unique clonotypes by the size of the smaller repertoire. Repertoire richness was assessed with RTK rarefaction, the Chao1 estimator, and Recon v2.1 estimates of unobserved clonotypes. Generation probabilities for all TCRbeta clonotypes obtained by the gDNA method from a handful of donors were computed using OLGA. TCRdb re-hosts the immuneACCESS table, in-frame sequences only. Its copies lack some clones; in the studies checked, an unresolved V gene accounts for under half of them, and the cause for the rest is not known. From that table come the V and J calls and clone size; the DNA was used to work out D and trimming. A total of about 2.2 million clones appear in this sample, over 85% of them only once. Of the sample, about 1.7% falls within the top ten clones.

This clone was seen a single time. It has no known antigen specificity. No base-level quality is on record; no much larger clone is a single base apart. CD8 naive samples were obtained by positive selection for CCR7 among CD45RO-negative cells, yielding a CD45RA+CCR7+ population from which TemRA cells were excluded. Healthy HIV-negative adults with no recently reported acute infections or vaccinations were included as donors. Every donor was a Caucasian adult residing in Nashville, Tennessee, USA. Blood was obtained by leukapheresis, after which PBMCs were separated by Ficoll-Histopaque density gradient centrifugation and cryopreserved in liquid nitrogen vapor phase. Analytical flow cytometry was used to check the purity and quantity of every magnetically sorted T cell population. From each sorted fraction, genomic DNA was isolated and quantified by UV absorbance on a Nanodrop 2000c.

The receptor's source is a man between 18 and 29 years old in good health. Some clones in this sample may be carry-over from other donors' samples. The chain employs TRBV10-3 and TRBJ1-5, with the identity of the D gene unclear. Sequenced input: naive CD8+ T cells from PBMCs. The sample's cell subset or site, from its label and the paper: CD45RA+CCR7+. The bases are TGTGCCATCAGCCATGAGACGGGTGGACAGCCCCAGCATTTT. The translation is CAISHETGGQPQHF.